This T cell receptor (beta chain) was recorded in a study of T cells after yellow fever vaccination. General study findings and limits: A weaker but faster secondary response was observed, peaking on day 5 versus 15.

The CDR3 totals 17 residues. From germline, CDR1 is SGHRS and CDR2 YFSETQ. With V trimmed by 0 bases and J by 4 bases, 8 bases remained unmatched. TCRdb reprocessed the 5' RACE reads with MiXCR, giving one entry per CDR3 protein. Altogether about 200,000 distinct CDR3 sequences are present, 2.5% to 3.5% being singletons, with the ten largest covering 3.2%. This clonotype was observed many times. As yet, its antigen is unknown. V gene TRBV5-1 combines with J gene TRBJ2-2, with 8 bases fitting TRBD2. This clonotype originated in a man younger than 35 who received the YFV17D yellow fever vaccine. Source: CD4+ T cells sorted from PBMCs, taken 10 days after the yellow fever booster vaccination. DNA of the CDR3: TGCGCCAGCAGCTTGGCCGGACTAGCCGACTTCACCGGGGAGCTGTTTTTT. It yields the protein CASSLAGLADFTGELFF.